The T cell receptor beta chain under discussion was sequenced for a study of T cell responses to AZD1222 COVID-19 vaccine. For the study at large: Combined were second doses at about 4 or about 12 weeks.

Profiling relied on immunoSEQ multiplex PCR, and the TCRdb table lists in-frame clones only, not all of them. The table records 100,000 to 150,000 clones, around 86% of them present only once. Concerning this clone itself: Antigen specificity is unknown.

Study-wide results and limits: Spike-wide coverage was observed for vaccine-associated CD4 TCRs, with dominant responses at 160-218 and 743-854. Donors, mostly white British, included more females; clonal diversity was possibly underestimated. The number of AZD1222 recipients seropositive at baseline was only five to seven.

Germline-derived CDR1 and CDR2 are GTSNPN and SVGIG (reference sequence). The CDR3 runs 12 residues. Trimming cost V 5 bases and J 4 bases; bases outside gene matches: 4. The chain uses TRBV30 and TRBJ1-2; TRBD1 matches at 7 bases. This sequence originates from an adult in good health. The sample in question was peripheral blood, obtained on day 0 of AZD1222 vaccination. CDR3 sequence: CAWETGIYGYTF. The CDR3 coding sequence is TGTGCCTGGGAGACAGGGATCTATGGCTACACCTTC.